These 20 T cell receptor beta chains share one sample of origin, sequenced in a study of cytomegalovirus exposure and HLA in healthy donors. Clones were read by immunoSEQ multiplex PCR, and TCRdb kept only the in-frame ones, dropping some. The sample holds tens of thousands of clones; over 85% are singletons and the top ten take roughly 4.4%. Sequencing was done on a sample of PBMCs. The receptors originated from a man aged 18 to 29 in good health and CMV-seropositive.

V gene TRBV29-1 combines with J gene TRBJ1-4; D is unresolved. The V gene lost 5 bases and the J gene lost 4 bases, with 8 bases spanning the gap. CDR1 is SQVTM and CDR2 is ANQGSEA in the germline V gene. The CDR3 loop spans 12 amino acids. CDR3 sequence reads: CSVLRDNEKLFF. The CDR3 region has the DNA TGCAGCGTTCTCCGGGATAATGAAAAACTGTTTTTT.

The CDR3 DNA is TGTGCCAGCAGCTTGGGGCCGAAACTGTTTTTT. This gives the protein CASSLGPKLFF. The chain uses TRBV11-3 and TRBJ1-4; tentative D call: TRBD1 (5 bases). V was cut by 3 bases and J by 11 bases, with 7 bases left in between. Germline V gene lookup returns CDR1 SGHNT and CDR2 YENEEA. The CDR3 spans 11 residues.

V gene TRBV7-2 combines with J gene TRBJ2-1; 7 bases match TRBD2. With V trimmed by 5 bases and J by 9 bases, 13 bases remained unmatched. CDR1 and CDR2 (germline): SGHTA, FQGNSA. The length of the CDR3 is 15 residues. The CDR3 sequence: CASSRNGGSESEQFF. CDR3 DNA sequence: TGTGCCAGCAGCAGAAATGGCGGGAGTGAGAGTGAGCAGTTCTTC.

CDR3 bases: TGCAGCGGGGACGGGAGTGGCGAGCAGTACTTC. Translation gives CSGDGSGEQYF. The V gene is TRBV29-1, the J gene TRBJ2-7; TRBD2 might be the D (6 bases). This CDR3 comprises 11 residues. Germline-derived CDR1 and CDR2 are SQVTM and ANQGSEA. V was trimmed by 7 bases and J by 6 bases, leaving 13 bases between them.

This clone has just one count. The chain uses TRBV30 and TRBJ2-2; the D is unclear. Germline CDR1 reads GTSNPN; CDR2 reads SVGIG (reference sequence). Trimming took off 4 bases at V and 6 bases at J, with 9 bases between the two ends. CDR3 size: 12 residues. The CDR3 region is CAWNQVPGELFF. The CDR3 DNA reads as TGTGCCTGGAATCAGGTCCCCGGGGAGCTGTTTTTT. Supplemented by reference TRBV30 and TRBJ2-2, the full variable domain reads SQTIHQWPATLVQPVGSPLSLECTVEGTSNPNLYWYRQAAGRGLQLLFYSVGIGQISSEVPQNLSASRPQDRQFILSSKKLLLSDSGFYLCAWNQVPGELFFGEGSRLTVL.

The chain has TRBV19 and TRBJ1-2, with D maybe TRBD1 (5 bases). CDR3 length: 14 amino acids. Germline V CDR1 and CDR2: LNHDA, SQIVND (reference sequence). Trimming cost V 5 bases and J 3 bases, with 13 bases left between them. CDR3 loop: CASSVIGGDYGYTF. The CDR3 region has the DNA TGTGCCAGTAGTGTCATTGGAGGGGACTATGGCTACACCTTC.

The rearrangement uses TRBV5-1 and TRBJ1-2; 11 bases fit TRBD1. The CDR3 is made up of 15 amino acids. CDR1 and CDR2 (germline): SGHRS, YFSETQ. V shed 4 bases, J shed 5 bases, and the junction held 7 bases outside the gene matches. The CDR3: CASSTGQGAGYGYTF. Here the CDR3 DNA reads TGCGCCAGCAGCACCGGACAGGGGGCTGGATATGGCTACACCTTC. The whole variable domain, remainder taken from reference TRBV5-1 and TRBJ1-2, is KAGVTQTPRYLIKTRGQQVTLSCSPISGHRSVSWYQQTPGQGLQFLFEYFSETQRNKGNFPGRFSGRQFSNSRSEMNVSTLELGDSALYLCASSTGQGAGYGYTFGSGTRLTVV.

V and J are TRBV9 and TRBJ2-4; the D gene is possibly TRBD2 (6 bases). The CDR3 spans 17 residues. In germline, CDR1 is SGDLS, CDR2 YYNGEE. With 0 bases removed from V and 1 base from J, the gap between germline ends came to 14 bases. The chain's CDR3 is CASSVAEGRLAKNIQYF. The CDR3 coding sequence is TGTGCCAGCAGCGTAGCGGAGGGACGGCTGGCCAAAAACATTCAGTACTTC.

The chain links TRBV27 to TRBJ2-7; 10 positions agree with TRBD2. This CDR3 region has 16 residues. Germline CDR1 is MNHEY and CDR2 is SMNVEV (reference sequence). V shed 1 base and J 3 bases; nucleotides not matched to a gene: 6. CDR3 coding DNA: TGTGCCAGCAGTTTATTTCCTAGCGGGAGTTTCTACGAGCAGTACTTC. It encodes CASSLFPSGSFYEQYF.

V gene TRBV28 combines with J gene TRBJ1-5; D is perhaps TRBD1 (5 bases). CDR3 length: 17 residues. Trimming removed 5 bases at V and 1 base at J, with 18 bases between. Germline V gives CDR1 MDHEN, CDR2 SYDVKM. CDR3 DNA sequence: TGTGCCAGCAGTCCCCGGATACCCTGGGGCAGCAATCAGCCCCAGCATTTT. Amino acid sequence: CASSPRIPWGSNQPQHF.

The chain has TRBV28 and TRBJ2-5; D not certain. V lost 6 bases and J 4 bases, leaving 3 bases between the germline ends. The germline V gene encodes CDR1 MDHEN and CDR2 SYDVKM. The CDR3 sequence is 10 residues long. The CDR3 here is CASSGETQYF. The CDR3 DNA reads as TGTGCCAGCAGCGGAGAGACCCAGTACTTC.

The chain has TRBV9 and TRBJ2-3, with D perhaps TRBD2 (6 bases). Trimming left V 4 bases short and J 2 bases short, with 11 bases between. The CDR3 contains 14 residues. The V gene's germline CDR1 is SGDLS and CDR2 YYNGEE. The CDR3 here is CASSFGTSTDTQYF. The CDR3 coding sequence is TGTGCCAGCAGCTTTGGGACTTCCACAGATACGCAGTATTTT. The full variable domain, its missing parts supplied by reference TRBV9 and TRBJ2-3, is DSGVTQTPKHLITATGQRVTLRCSPRSGDLSVYWYQQSLDQGLQFLIQYYNGEERAKGNILERFSAQQFPDLHSELNLSSLELGDSALYFCASSFGTSTDTQYFGPGTRLTVL.

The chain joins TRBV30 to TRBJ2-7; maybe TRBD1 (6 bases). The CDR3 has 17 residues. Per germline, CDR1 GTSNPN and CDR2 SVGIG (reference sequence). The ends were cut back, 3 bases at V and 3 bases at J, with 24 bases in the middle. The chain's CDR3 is CAWRRALGAPIDYEQYF. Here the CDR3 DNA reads TGTGCCTGGAGGAGGGCCCTGGGGGCACCGATTGACTACGAGCAGTACTTC.

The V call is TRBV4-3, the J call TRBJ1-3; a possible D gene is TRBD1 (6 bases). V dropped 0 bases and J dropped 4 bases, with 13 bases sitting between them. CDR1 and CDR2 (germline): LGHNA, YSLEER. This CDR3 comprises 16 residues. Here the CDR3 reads CASSQDLTGAGNTIYF. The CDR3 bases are TGCGCCAGCAGCCAAGATCTGACAGGCGCAGGAAACACCATATATTTT.

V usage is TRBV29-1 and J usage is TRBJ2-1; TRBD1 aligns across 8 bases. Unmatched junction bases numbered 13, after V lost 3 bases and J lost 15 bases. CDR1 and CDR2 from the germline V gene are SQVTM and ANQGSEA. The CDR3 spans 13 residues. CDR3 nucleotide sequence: TGCAGCGTTGATGGAGCAGGGGGCAAGGTTGGGTTCTTC. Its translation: CSVDGAGGKVGFF.

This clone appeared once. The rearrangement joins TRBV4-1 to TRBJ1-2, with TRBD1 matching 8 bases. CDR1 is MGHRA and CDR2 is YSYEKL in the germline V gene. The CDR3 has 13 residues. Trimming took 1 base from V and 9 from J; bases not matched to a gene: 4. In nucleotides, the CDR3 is TGCGCCAGCAGCCAAGCCCAGGGGGCCAGCTACACCTTC. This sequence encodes CASSQAQGASYTF.

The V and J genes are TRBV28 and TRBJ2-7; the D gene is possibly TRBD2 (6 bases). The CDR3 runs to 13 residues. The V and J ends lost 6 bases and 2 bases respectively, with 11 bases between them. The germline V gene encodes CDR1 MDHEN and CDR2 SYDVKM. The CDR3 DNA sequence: TGTGCCAGCAGGCAGGGAGGCGCCTACGAGCAGTACTTC. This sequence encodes CASRQGGAYEQYF.

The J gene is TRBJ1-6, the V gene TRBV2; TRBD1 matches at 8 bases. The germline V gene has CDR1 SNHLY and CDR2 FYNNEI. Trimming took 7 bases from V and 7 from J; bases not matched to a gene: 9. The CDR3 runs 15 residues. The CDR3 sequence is CASIKRGTGNSPLHF. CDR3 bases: TGTGCCAGCATCAAAAGAGGGACAGGAAATTCACCCCTCCACTTT.

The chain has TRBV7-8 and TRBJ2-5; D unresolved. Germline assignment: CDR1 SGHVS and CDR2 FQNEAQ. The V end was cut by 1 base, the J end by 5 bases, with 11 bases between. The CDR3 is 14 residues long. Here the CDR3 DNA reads TGTGCCAGCAGCTTAGTAGAAGTGGTTGAGACCCAGTACTTC. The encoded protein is CASSLVEVVETQYF.

The chain's CDR3 is CASSYSNLRALNEQFF. The CDR3 nucleotides are TGTGCCAGCAGTTACTCGAATTTGCGGGCCTTGAATGAGCAGTTCTTC. The V gene is TRBV6-7, the J gene TRBJ2-1; the D gene is possibly TRBD2 (5 bases). TRBV6-7 is an ORF, with its function uncertain. V lost 0 bases to trimming and J lost 7 bases, with 16 bases between them. The CDR3 has 16 amino acids.